The text below deals with one T cell receptor (beta chain). Its specificity is not known. These data belong to a study of blood T cells in healthy people across ages. For the study at large: When template switching was applied, about one barcoded beta molecule was captured per two T cells. Notes on the study in general: Roughly linear declines in TCR beta diversity per million T cells occurred with age. It was found that TCR beta diversity correlated strongly with the percentage of naive T cells. For the donors, CMV status was unknown and possibly confounded expanded clonotype changes.

Next came a second PCR, run for roughly 6 to 11 cycles, which used a sample-barcoded 5' primer along with a J-beta primer mix. In TCRdb, the 5' RACE reads were re-called with MiXCR into one record per CDR3 protein. The sample consists of hundreds of thousands of distinct CDR3 sequences, roughly 64% of them appearing once. Trimming shortened V by 4 bases and J by 8 bases, and 18 bases separated the two germline ends. CDR1 and CDR2 (germline): SGHRS, YFSETQ. The CDR3 loop spans 15 amino acids. The sequence was collected from a man aged 25-45 years in good health. The sample consisted of blood. The chain uses TRBV5-1 and TRBJ2-2; the D is unclear. The CDR3 DNA sequence: TGCGCCAGCAGCCTGCGGACCGAAAAGGGAGGGGAGCTGTTTTTT. This translates into CASSLRTEKGGELFF.